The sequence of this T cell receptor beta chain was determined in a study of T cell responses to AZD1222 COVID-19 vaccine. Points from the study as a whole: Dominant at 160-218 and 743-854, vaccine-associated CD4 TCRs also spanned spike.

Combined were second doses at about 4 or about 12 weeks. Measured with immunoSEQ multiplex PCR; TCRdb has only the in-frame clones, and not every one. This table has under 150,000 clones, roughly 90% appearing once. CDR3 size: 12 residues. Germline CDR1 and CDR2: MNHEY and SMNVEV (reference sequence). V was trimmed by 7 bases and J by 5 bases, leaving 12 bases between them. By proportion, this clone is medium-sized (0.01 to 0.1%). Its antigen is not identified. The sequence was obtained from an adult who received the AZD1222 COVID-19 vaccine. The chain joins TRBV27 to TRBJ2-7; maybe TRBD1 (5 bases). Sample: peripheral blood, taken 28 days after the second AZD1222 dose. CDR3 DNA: TGTGCCAGCATATCAGGGATCGACGAGCAGTACTTC. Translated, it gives CASISGIDEQYF.